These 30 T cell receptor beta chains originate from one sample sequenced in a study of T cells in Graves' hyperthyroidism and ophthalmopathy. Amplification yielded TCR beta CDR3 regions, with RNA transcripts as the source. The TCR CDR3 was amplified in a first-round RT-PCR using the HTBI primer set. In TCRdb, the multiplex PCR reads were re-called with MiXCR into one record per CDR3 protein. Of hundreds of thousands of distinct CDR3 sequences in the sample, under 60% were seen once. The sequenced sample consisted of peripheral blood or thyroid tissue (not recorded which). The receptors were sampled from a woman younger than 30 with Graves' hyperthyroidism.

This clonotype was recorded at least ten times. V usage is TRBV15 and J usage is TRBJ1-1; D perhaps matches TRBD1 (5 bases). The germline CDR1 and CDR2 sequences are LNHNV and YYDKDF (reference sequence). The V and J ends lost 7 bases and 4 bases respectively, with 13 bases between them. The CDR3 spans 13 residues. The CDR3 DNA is TGTGCCACCACCTCCGGGGCGGGCACTGAAGCTTTCTTT. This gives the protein CATTSGAGTEAFF.

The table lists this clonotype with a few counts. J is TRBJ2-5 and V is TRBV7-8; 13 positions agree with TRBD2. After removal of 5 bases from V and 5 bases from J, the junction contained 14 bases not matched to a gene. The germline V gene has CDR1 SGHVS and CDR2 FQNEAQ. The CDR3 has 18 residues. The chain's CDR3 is CASSQDRTSGREDETQYF. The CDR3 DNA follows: TGTGCCAGCAGCCAAGATCGGACTAGCGGGAGAGAGGATGAGACCCAGTACTTC. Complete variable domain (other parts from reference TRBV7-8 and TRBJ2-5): GAGVSQSPRYKVAKRGQDVALRCDPISGHVSLFWYQQALGQGPEFLTYFQNEAQLDKSGLPSDRFFAERPEGSVSTLKIQRTQQEDSAVYLCASSQDRTSGREDETQYFGPGTRLLVL.

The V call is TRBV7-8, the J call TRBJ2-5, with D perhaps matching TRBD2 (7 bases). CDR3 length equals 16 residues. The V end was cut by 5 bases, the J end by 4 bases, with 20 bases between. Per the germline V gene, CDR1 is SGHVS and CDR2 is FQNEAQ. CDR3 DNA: TGTGCCAGCAGCCACCAGGGGCGGGAGCCTGGAGAGACCCAGTACTTC. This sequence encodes CASSHQGREPGETQYF.

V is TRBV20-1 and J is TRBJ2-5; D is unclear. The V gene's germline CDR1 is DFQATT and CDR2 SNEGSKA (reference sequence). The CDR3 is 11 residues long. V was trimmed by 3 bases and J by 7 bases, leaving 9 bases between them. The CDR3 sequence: CSASTDVTQYF. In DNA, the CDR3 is TGCAGTGCTAGCACGGACGTGACCCAGTACTTC.

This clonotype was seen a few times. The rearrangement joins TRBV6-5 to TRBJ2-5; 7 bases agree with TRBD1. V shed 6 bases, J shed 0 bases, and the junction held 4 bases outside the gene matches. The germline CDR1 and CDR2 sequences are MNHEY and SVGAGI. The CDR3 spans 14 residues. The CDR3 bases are TGTGCCAGCAGCCCCCAGGGGGACCAAGAGACCCAGTACTTC. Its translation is CASSPQGDQETQYF.

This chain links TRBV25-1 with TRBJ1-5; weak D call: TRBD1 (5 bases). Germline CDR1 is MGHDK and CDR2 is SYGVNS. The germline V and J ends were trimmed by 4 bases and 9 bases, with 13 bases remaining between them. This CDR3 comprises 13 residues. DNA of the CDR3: TGTGCCAGCAGTGCGGGACCGCCTGGGCCCCAGCATTTT. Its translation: CASSAGPPGPQHF. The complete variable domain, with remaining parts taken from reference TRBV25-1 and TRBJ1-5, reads EADIYQTPRYLVIGTGKKITLECSQTMGHDKMYWYQQDPGMELHLIHYSYGVNSTEKGDLSSESTVSRIRTEHFPLTLESARPSHTSQYLCASSAGPPGPQHFGDGTRLSIL.

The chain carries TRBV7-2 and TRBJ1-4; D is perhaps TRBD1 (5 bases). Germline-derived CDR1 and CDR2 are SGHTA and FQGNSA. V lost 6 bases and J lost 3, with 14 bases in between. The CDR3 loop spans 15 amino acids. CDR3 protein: CASSPGGIANEKLFF. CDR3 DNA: TGTGCCAGCAGTCCCGGGGGAATAGCTAATGAAAAACTGTTTTTT.

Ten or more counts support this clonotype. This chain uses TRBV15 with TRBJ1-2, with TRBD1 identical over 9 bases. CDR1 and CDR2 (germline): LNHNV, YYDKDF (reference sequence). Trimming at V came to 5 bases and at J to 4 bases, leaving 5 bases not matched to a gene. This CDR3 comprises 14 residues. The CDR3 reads CATSGTGGSYGYTF. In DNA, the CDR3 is TGTGCCACCAGCGGTACAGGGGGCAGCTATGGCTACACCTTC.

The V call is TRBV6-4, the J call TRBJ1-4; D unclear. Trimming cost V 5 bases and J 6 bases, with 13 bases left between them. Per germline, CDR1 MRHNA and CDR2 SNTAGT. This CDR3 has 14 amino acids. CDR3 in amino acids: CASSNLDGDEKLFF. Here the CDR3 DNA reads TGTGCCAGCAGTAACTTGGACGGGGATGAAAAACTGTTTTTT.

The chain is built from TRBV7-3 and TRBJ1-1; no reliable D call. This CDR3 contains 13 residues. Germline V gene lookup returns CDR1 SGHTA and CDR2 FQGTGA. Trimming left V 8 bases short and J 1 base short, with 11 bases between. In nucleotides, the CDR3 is TGTGCCAGCTTCCACCGGACGAACACTGAAGCTTTCTTT. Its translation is CASFHRTNTEAFF.

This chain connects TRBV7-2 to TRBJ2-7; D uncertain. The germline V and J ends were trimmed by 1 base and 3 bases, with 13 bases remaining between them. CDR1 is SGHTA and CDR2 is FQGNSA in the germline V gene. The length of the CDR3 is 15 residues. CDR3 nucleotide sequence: TGTGCCAGCAGCTTAGTCGCAAGGGTGATCTACGAGCAGTACTTC. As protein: CASSLVARVIYEQYF.

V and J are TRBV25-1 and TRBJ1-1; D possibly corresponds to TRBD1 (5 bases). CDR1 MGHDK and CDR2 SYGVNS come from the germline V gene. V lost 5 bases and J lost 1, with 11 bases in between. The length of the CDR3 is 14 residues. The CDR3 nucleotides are TGTGCCAGCAGTTACAGGATTGGGAACACTGAAGCTTTCTTT. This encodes CASSYRIGNTEAFF.

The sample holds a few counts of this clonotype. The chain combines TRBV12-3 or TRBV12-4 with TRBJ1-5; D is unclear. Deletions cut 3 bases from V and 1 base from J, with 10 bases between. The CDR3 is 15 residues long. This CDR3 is CASSFRGMSNQPQHF. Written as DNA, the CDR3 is TGTGCCAGCAGTTTCCGGGGAATGAGCAATCAGCCCCAGCATTTT.

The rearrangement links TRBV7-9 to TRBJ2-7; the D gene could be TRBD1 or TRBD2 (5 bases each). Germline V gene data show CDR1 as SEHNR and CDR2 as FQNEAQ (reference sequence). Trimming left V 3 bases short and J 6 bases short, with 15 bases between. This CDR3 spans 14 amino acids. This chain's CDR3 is CASSLWDGVGEQYF. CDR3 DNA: TGTGCCAGCAGCTTGTGGGACGGGGTGGGCGAGCAGTACTTC.

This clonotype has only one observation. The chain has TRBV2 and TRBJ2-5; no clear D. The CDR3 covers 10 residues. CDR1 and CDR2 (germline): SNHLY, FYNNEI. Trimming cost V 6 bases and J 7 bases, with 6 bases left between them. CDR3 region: CASRAGTQYF. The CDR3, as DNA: TGTGCCAGCAGAGCCGGGACCCAGTACTTC.

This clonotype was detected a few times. CDR3 sequence (DNA): TGCAGTGCTATTCGACAGCAACCCCCTCTGGATGGCTACACCTTC. This sequence encodes CSAIRQQPPLDGYTF. The chain combines TRBV20-1 with TRBJ1-2, with D perhaps TRBD1 (5 bases). V was shortened by 4 bases and J by 6 bases, with 21 bases between the two germline ends. The CDR3 runs to 15 residues. Germline-derived CDR1 and CDR2 are DFQATT and SNEGSKA (reference sequence).

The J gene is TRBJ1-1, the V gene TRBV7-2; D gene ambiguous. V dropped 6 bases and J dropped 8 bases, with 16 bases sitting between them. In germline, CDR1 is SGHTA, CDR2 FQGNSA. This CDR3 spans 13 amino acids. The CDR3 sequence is CASRPTPAGEAFF. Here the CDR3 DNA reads TGTGCCAGCAGACCGACTCCGGCGGGAGAAGCTTTCTTT.

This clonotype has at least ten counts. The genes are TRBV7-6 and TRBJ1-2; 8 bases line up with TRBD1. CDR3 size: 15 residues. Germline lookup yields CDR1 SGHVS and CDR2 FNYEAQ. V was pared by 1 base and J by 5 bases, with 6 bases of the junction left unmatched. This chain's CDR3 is CASSLEAGGKYGYTF. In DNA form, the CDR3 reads TGTGCCAGCAGCTTAGAGGCAGGGGGCAAATATGGCTACACCTTC.

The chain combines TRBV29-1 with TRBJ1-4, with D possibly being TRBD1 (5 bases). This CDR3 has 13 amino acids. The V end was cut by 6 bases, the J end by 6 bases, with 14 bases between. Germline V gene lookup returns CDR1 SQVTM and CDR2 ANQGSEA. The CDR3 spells CSVRRGADEKLFF. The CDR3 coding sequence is TGCAGCGTGCGCCGAGGGGCTGATGAAAAACTGTTTTTT. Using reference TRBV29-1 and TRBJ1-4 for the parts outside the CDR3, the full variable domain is SAVISQKPSRDICQRGTSLTIQCQVDSQVTMMFWYRQQPGQSLTLIATANQGSEATYESGFVIDKFPISRPNLTFSTLTVSNMSPEDSSIYLCSVRRGADEKLFFGSGTQLSVL.

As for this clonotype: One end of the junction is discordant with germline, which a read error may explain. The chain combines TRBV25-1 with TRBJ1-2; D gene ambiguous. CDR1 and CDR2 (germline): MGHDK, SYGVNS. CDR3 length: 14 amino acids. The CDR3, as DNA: TGTGCCAGCAGTGAATCTTTTCAGGACTATGGCCACACCTTC. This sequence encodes CASSESFQDYGHTF.

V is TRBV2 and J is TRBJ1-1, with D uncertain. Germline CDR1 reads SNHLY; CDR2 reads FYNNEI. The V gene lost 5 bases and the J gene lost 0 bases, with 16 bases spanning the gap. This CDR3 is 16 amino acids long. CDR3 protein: CASSYSWGPMNTEAFF. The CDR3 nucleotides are TGTGCCAGCAGTTACTCGTGGGGTCCTATGAACACTGAAGCTTTCTTT.

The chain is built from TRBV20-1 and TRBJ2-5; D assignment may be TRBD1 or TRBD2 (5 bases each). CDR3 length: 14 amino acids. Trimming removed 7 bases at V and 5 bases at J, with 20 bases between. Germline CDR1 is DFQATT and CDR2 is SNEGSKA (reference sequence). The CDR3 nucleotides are TGCAGTGAAGCTACGGGACCCCTGGGGGAGACCCAGTACTTC. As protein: CSEATGPLGETQYF.

The CDR3 coding sequence is TGTGCCAGCAGCCCGGGACAGGGGGCTTTTGAAGATGGCTACACCTTC. It is translated as CASSPGQGAFEDGYTF. V and J are TRBV5-4 and TRBJ1-2; 12 bases align to TRBD1. V lost 4 bases and J lost 6; bases outside the gene matches: 10. This CDR3 spans 16 amino acids. Germline V lookup: CDR1 SGHNT, CDR2 YYREEE (reference sequence). Supplemented by reference TRBV5-4 and TRBJ1-2, the full variable domain reads ETGVTQSPTHLIKTRGQQVTLRCSSQSGHNTVSWYQQALGQGPQFIFQYYREEENGRGNFPPRFSGLQFPNYSSELNVNALELDDSALYLCASSPGQGAFEDGYTFGSGTRLTVV.

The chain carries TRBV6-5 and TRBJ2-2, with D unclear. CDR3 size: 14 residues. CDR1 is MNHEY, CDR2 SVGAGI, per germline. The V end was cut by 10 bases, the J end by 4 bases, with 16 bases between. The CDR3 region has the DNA TGTGCCACCGCAGGTACGAATAGCACCGGGGAGCTGTTTTTT. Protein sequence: CATAGTNSTGELFF.

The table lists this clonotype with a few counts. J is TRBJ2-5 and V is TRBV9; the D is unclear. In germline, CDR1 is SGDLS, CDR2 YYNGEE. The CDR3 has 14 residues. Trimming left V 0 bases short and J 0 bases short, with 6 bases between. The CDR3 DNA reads TGTGCCAGCAGCGTAGACACAAACCAAGAGACCCAGTACTTC. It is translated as CASSVDTNQETQYF.

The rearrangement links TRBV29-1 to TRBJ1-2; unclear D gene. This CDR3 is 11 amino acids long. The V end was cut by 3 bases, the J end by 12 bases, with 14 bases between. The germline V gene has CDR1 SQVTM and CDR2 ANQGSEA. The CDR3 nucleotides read TGCAGCGTTGAGGAACTCGAAAGCAACACCTTC. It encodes CSVEELESNTF.

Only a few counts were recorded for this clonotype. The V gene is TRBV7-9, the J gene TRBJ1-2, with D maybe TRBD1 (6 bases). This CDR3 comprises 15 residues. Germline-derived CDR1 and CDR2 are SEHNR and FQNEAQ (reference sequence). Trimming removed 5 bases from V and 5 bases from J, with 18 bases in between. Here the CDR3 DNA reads TGTGCCAGCAGCAAACAGGGAGGGTTGCCGTATGGCTACACCTTC. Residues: CASSKQGGLPYGYTF.

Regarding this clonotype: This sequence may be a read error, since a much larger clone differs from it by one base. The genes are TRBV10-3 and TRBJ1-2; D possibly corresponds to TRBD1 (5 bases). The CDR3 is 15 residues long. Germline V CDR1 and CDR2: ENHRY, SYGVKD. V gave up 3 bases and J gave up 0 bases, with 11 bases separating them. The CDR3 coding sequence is TGTGCCATCAGTGAATCGACAGTAGCTAACTATGGCTACACCTTC. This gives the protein CAISESTVANYGYTF.

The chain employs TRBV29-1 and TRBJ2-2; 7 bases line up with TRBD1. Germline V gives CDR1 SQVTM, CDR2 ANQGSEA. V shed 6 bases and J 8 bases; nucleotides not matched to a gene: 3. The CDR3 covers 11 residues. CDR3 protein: CSVRGQGELFF. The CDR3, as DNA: TGCAGCGTGAGGGGACAGGGGGAGCTGTTTTTT.

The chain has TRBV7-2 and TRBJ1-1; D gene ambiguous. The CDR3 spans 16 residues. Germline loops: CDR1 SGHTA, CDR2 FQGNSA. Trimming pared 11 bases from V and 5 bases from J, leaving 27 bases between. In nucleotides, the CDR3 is TGTGCCTGGAGTCAGCGCCCCCTGGATGCGACGACTGAAGCTTTCTTT. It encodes CAWSQRPLDATTEAFF.